The rows below give T cell receptor beta chains drawn from one sample of a study of T cells in Graves' hyperthyroidism and ophthalmopathy. TCRdb called the multiplex PCR reads again in MiXCR, with one record for every CDR3 protein. Of around 350,000 distinct CDR3 sequences listed, about 15% were seen once; the top ten hold 15% to 20%. The sequenced sample consisted of blood. All receptors derive from a woman aged 30 to 39 with Graves' ophthalmopathy. The CDR3 runs from the conserved cysteine through the conserved F or W. Fields, in order: CDR3 DNA, CDR3 protein, D gene, clone size, J gene, V gene. The D gene is left open where the match is weak. The size entry is marked missing in some rows and otherwise reads once, few, many or a size class.

cdr3_nt: TGTGCCAGCAGTTTCATAGGGGGCCGGCTGGGCTACACCTTC; cdr3_aa: CASSFIGGRLGYTF; d_call: TRBD1; clone_size: once; j_call: TRBJ1-2; v_call: TRBV12-3/TRBV12-4
cdr3_nt: TGTGCCAGTACCCTAGGTGGGGGTCCCGGTCTTGATTCACCCCTCCACTTT; cdr3_aa: CASTLGGGPGLDSPLHF; d_call: .; clone_size: .; j_call: TRBJ1-6; v_call: TRBV19
cdr3_nt: TGTGCCAGCAGTTCGATTAGTTCCGGGACAGGGGCCCCAAGGGAGTACTTC; cdr3_aa: CASSSISSGTGAPREYF; d_call: TRBD1; clone_size: .; j_call: TRBJ2-5; v_call: TRBV11-1
cdr3_nt: TGTGCCAGCAGTTCTAGTGGGGCCACTGAAGCTTTCTTT; cdr3_aa: CASSSSGATEAFF; d_call: .; clone_size: many; j_call: TRBJ1-1; v_call: TRBV2
cdr3_nt: TGTGCCAGCAGCCGCGGACAGGGTGGCAATCAGCCCCAGCATTTT; cdr3_aa: CASSRGQGGNQPQHF; d_call: TRBD1; clone_size: many; j_call: TRBJ1-5; v_call: TRBV3-1
cdr3_nt: TGTGCCAGCAGCCCTTCTCCTCTGGGCAATCAGCCCCAGCATTTT; cdr3_aa: CASSPSPLGNQPQHF; d_call: .; clone_size: many; j_call: TRBJ1-5; v_call: TRBV28
cdr3_nt: TGTGCCTCCATTTTCCGGGCGTATCCTAACTATGGCTACACCTTC; cdr3_aa: CASIFRAYPNYGYTF; d_call: .; clone_size: many; j_call: TRBJ1-2; v_call: TRBV30
cdr3_nt: TGCGCCAGCAGCTTGGGGGTCTCTGGGGCCAACGTCCTGACTTTC; cdr3_aa: CASSLGVSGANVLTF; d_call: .; clone_size: many; j_call: TRBJ2-6; v_call: TRBV5-1
cdr3_nt: TGTGCCAGCAGTGAAGTTGGACAGGGCGGCTACAATGAGCAGTACTTC; cdr3_aa: CASSEVGQGGYNEQYF; d_call: TRBD1; clone_size: .; j_call: TRBJ2-7; v_call: TRBV2
cdr3_nt: TGTGCCAGCAGTATTGGGGACAGCAACACCGGGGAGCTGTTTTTT; cdr3_aa: CASSIGDSNTGELFF; d_call: TRBD1; clone_size: many; j_call: TRBJ2-2; v_call: TRBV6-1
cdr3_nt: TGTGCCAGCAGTTTACTACAGGGGGTGGTAAGCACTGAAGCTTTCTTT; cdr3_aa: CASSLLQGVVSTEAFF; d_call: TRBD1; clone_size: .; j_call: TRBJ1-1; v_call: TRBV28
cdr3_nt: TGTGCCGTGGCGGGGGGCAACACTGAAGCTTTCTTT; cdr3_aa: CAVAGGNTEAFF; d_call: .; clone_size: .; j_call: TRBJ1-1; v_call: TRBV24-1
cdr3_nt: TGTGCCAGCAGCTTAGGCGGGACTAGCGGGGGGGTTGATTTCTACGAGCAGTACTTC; cdr3_aa: CASSLGGTSGGVDFYEQYF; d_call: TRBD2; clone_size: many; j_call: TRBJ2-7; v_call: TRBV7-2
cdr3_nt: TGTGCCTGGAGTTTTCAGGGGTACGAGCAGTACTTC; cdr3_aa: CAWSFQGYEQYF; d_call: .; clone_size: many; j_call: TRBJ2-7; v_call: TRBV30
cdr3_nt: TGTGCCAGCAGTGACCCGGGACAAAGGGCTTCACCCCTCCACTTT; cdr3_aa: CASSDPGQRASPLHF; d_call: .; clone_size: many; j_call: TRBJ1-6; v_call: TRBV6-1
cdr3_nt: TGTGCCAGCAGTTTCGCCGGGACAGGGGTCCGTCAGCCCCAGCATTTT; cdr3_aa: CASSFAGTGVRQPQHF; d_call: TRBD1; clone_size: many; j_call: TRBJ1-5; v_call: TRBV27